Each of the 6 T cell receptor beta chains below was sequenced from the same sample in a study of blood T cell repertoires in COVID-19. Sequencing was performed with immunoSEQ multiplex PCR; in TCRdb, only in-frame clones are kept and a portion is missing. The repertoire holds some 300,000 clones, with approximately 91% as singletons. The specimen sequenced was PBMCs or T cells enriched from blood (not recorded which). Source of these receptors: a woman aged 40 to 50 who had recovered from COVID-19.

The CDR3 reads CASSLEGQGEFF. The CDR3 nucleotides read TGTGCCAGCAGCTTAGAGGGACAGGGGGAGTTCTTC. The chain has TRBV7-9 and TRBJ2-1; TRBD1 aligns across 11 bases. Germline CDR1 SEHNR, CDR2 FQNEAQ (reference sequence). This CDR3 is 12 amino acids long. Trimming took 1 base from V and 14 from J; bases not matched to a gene: 1.

The chain employs TRBV19 and TRBJ1-4; 8 bases line up with TRBD1. The trim removed 7 bases at V and 5 bases at J, leaving 9 bases unmatched. This CDR3 comprises 15 residues. Germline V gives CDR1 LNHDA, CDR2 SQIVND (reference sequence). The CDR3: CASKEQGGWNEKLFF. Here the CDR3 DNA reads TGTGCCAGTAAAGAACAGGGGGGTTGGAATGAAAAACTGTTTTTT.

A single count supports this clone. The rearrangement uses TRBV18 and TRBJ1-1, with TRBD1 identical over 7 bases. CDR1 and CDR2 from the germline V gene are KGHSH and LQKENI. The CDR3 has 14 residues. Losses at the gene ends were 6 bases for V and 1 base for J; bases not matched to a gene: 5. CDR3 amino acids: CASSRYRGNTEAFF. CDR3 in DNA: TGTGCCAGCTCGCGGTACAGGGGGAACACTGAAGCTTTCTTT.

The chain recombines TRBV5-4 with TRBJ2-7; the D gene is possibly TRBD1 (5 bases). Trimming left V 0 bases short and J 7 bases short, with 11 bases between. Germline CDR1 SGHNT, CDR2 YYREEE (reference sequence). There are 13 residues in the CDR3. CDR3 amino acids: CASSLGTRWEQYF. The CDR3 DNA sequence: TGTGCCAGCAGCTTGGGGACACGGTGGGAGCAGTACTTC.

The CDR3 sequence: CASSRGQGGGMNTEAFF. CDR3 coding DNA: TGTGCCAGCTCACGGGGACAGGGAGGGGGCATGAACACTGAAGCTTTCTTT. This chain uses TRBV18 with TRBJ1-1, with 9 bases that match TRBD1. The germline V gene encodes CDR1 KGHSH and CDR2 LQKENI. J gave up 0 bases and V 4 bases, and 9 bases lay outside the gene matches. The CDR3 is made up of 17 amino acids.

The chain combines TRBV6-5 with TRBJ1-1, with D unclear. Trimming cost V 10 bases and J 3 bases, with 18 bases left between them. From germline, CDR1 is MNHEY and CDR2 SVGAGI. The CDR3 spans 14 residues. Here the CDR3 DNA reads TGTGCCACCAGCCTCGGATCGGGGTACACTGAAGCTTTCTTT. This sequence encodes CATSLGSGYTEAFF.